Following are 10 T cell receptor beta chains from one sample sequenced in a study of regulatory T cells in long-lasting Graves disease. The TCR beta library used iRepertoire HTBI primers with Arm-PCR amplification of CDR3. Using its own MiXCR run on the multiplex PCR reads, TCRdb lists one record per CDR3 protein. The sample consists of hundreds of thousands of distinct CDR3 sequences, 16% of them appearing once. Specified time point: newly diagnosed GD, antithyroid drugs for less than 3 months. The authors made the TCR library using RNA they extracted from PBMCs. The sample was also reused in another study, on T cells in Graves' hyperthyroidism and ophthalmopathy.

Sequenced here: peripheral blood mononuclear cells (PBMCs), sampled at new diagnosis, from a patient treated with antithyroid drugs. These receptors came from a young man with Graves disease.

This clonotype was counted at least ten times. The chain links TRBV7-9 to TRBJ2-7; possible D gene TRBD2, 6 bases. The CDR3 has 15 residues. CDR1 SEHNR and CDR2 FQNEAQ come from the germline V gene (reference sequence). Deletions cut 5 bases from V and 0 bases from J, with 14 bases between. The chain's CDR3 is CASSARWRDSYEQYF. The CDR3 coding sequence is TGTGCCAGCAGCGCAAGGTGGCGGGACTCCTACGAGCAGTACTTC.

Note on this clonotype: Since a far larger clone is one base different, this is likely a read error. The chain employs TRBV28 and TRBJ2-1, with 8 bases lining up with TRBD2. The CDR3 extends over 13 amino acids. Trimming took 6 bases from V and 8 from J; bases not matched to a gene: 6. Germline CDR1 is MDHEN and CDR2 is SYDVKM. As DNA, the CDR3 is TGTGCCAGCAGCTTAGCGGGACGGGATGAGCAGTTCTTC. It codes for CASSLAGRDEQFF.

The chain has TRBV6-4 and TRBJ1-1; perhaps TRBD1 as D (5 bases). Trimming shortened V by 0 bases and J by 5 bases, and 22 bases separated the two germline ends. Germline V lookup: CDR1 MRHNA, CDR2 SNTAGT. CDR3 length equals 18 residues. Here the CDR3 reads CASSDSHDGGEGLTEAFF. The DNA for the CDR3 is TGTGCCAGCAGTGACTCCCACGACGGGGGAGAAGGTTTAACTGAAGCTTTCTTT.

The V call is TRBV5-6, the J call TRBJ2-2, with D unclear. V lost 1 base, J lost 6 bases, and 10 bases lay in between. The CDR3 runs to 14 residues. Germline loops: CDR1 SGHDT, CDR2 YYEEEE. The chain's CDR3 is CASSLSIGPGELFF. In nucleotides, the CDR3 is TGTGCCAGCAGCTTGTCAATAGGTCCCGGGGAGCTGTTTTTT.

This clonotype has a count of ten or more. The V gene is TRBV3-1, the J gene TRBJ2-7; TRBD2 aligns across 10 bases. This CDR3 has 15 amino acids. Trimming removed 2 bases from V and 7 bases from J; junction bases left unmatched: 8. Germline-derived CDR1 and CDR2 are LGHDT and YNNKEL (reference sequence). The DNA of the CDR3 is TGTGCCAGCAGCCAACTAGCGGGAGTCTCGGGTGAGCAGTACTTC. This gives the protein CASSQLAGVSGEQYF.

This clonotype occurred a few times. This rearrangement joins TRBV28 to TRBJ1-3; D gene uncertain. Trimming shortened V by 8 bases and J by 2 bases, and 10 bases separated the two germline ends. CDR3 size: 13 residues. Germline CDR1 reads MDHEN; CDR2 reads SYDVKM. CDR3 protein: CASSLVAGNTIYF. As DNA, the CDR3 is TGTGCCAGCTCCCTTGTAGCTGGAAACACCATATATTTT. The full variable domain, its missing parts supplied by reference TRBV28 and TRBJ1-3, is DVKVTQSSRYLVKRTGEKVFLECVQDMDHENMFWYRQDPGLGLRLIYFSYDVKMKEKGDIPEGYSVSREKKERFSLILESASTNQTSMYLCASSLVAGNTIYFGEGSWLTVV.

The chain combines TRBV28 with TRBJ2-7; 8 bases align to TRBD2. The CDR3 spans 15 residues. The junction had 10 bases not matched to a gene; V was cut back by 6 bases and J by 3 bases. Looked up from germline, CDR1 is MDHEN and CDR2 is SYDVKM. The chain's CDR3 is CASRPSGPGVYEQYF. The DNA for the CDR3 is TGTGCCAGCAGACCTAGCGGGCCGGGGGTCTACGAGCAGTACTTC.

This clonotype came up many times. CDR3 DNA: TGTGCCAGCAGCTCCGGGAGGGCCGTCGCCTACGAGCAGTACTTC. As protein: CASSSGRAVAYEQYF. The V and J genes are TRBV7-2 and TRBJ2-7; TRBD2 matches 8 bases. The CDR3 extends over 15 amino acids. V trimming: 4 bases; J trimming: 2 bases; junction bases outside the gene matches: 7. Germline V gene sequence: CDR1 SGHTA, CDR2 FQGNSA.

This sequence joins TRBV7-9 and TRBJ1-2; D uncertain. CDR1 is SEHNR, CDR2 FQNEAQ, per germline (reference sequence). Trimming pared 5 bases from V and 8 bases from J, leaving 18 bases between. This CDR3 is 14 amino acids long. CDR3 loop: CASSPASWAGGYTF. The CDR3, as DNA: TGTGCCAGCAGCCCTGCTTCATGGGCCGGGGGCTACACCTTC.

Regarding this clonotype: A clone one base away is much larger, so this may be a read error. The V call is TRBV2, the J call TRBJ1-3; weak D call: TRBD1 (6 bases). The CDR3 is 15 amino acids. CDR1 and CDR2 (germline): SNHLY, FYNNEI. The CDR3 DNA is TGTGCCAACAGTGATCGGGGGCTCTCTGGAAACACCATATATTTT. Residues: CANSDRGLSGNTIYF.